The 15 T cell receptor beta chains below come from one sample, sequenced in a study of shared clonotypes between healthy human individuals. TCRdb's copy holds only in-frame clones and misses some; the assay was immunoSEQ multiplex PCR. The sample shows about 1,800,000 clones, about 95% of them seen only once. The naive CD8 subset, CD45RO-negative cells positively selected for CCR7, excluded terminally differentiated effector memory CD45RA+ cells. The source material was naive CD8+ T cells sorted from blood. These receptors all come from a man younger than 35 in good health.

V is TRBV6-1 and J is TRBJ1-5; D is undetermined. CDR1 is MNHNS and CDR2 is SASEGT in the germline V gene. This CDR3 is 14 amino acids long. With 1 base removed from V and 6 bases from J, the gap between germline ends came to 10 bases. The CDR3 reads CASSEEPVGQPQHF. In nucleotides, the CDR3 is TGTGCCAGCAGTGAAGAACCAGTCGGTCAGCCCCAGCATTTT.

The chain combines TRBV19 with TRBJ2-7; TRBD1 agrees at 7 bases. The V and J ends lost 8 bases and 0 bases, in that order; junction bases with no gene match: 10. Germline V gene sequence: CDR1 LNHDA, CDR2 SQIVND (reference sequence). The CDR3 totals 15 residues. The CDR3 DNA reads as TGTGCCAGTCAGGAAAACCGGGACAGCTCCTACGAGCAGTACTTC. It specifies CASQENRDSSYEQYF.

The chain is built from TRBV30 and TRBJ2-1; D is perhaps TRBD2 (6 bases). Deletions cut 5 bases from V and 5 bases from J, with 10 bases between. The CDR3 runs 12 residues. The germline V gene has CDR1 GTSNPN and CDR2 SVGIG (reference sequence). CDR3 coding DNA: TGTGCCTGGGGGGGGATGGACAATGAGCAGTTCTTC. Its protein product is CAWGGMDNEQFF.

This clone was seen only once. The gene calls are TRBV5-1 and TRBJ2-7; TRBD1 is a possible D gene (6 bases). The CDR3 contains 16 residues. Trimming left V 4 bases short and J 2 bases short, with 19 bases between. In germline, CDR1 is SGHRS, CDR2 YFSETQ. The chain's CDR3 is CASSRERTAAAYEQYF. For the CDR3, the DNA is TGCGCCAGCAGCCGAGAACGGACAGCGGCGGCCTACGAGCAGTACTTC.

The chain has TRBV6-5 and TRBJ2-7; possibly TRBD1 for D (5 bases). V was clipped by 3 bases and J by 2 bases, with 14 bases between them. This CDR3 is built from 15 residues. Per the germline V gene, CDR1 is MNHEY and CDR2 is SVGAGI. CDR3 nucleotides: TGTGCCAGCAGTTATTATGTACAGGATACCTACGAGCAGTACTTC. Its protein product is CASSYYVQDTYEQYF.

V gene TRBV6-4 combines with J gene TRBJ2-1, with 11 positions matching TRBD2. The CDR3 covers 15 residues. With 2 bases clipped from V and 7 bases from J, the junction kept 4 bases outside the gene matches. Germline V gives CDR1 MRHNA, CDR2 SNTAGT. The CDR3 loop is CASSDPTSGANEQFF. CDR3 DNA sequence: TGTGCCAGCAGTGACCCGACTAGCGGGGCTAATGAGCAGTTCTTC.

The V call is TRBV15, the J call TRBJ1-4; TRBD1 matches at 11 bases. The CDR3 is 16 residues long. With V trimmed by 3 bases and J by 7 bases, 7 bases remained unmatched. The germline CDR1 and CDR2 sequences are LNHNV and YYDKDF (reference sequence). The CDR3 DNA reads TGTGCCACCAGCAGTGGACAGGGGGCGCTAGGTGAAAAACTGTTTTTT. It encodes CATSSGQGALGEKLFF.

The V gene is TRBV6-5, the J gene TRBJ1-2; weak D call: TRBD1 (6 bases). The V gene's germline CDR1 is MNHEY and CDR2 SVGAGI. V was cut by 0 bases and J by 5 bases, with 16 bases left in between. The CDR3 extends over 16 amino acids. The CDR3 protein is CASSYSSGDKSYGYTF. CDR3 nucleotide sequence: TGTGCCAGCAGTTACTCCTCAGGGGATAAGTCGTATGGCTACACCTTC.

As DNA, the CDR3 is TGTGCCAGCAGCTTAGAATGGGACTCGGAGCTGTTTTTT. This sequence encodes CASSLEWDSELFF. The gene calls are TRBV7-9 and TRBJ2-2; TRBD2 is a possible D gene (6 bases). Germline V gene lookup returns CDR1 SEHNR and CDR2 FQNEAQ (reference sequence). The length of the CDR3 is 13 residues. Trimming pared 1 base from V and 10 bases from J, leaving 10 bases between.

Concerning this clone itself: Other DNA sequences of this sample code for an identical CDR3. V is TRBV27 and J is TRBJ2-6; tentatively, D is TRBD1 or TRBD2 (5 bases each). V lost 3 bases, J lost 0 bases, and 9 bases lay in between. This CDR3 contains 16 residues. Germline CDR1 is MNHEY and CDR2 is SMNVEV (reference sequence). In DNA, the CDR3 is TGTGCCAGCAGTTTTACGGGGACCTCTGGGGCCAACGTCCTGACTTTC. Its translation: CASSFTGTSGANVLTF.

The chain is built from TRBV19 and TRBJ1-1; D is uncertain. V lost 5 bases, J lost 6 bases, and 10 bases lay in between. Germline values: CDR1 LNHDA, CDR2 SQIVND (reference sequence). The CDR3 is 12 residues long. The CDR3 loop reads CASSHGVPEAFF. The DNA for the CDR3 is TGTGCCAGTAGTCACGGGGTACCTGAAGCTTTCTTT.

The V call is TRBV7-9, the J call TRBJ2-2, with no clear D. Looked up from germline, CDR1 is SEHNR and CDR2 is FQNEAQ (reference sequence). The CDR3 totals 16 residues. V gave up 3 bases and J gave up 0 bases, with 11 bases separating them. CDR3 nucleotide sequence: TGTGCCAGCAGCTTTCCTCCAGGCCCGAACACCGGGGAGCTGTTTTTT. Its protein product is CASSFPPGPNTGELFF.

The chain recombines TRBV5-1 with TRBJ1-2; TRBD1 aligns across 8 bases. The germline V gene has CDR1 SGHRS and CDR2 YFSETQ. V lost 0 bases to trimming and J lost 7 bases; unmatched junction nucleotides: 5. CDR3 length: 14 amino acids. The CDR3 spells CASSLGRGHIGYTF. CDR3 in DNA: TGCGCCAGCAGCTTGGGCAGGGGGCATATTGGCTACACCTTC.

CDR3: CASSEYGSSNTGELFF. CDR3 in DNA: TGCGCCAGCAGTGAGTATGGCAGTTCGAACACCGGGGAGCTGTTTTTT. The chain joins TRBV10-1 to TRBJ2-2; the D is unclear. Trimming took 1 base from V and 0 from J, leaving 9 bases between them. Germline lookup yields CDR1 WNHNN and CDR2 SYGVQD (reference sequence). The CDR3 contains 16 residues.

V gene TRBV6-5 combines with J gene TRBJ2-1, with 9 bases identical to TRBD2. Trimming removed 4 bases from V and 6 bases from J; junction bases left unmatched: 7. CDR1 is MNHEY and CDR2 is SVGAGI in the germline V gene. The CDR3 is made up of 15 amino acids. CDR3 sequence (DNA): TGTGCCAGCAGTTCCGGACTAGCGCCTCTCAATGAGCAGTTCTTC. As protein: CASSSGLAPLNEQFF.